The rows below give T cell receptor beta chains drawn from one sample of a study of blood T cell repertoires in COVID-19. Clones were read by immunoSEQ multiplex PCR, and TCRdb kept only the in-frame ones, dropping some. This table holds some 150,000 clones, 70% to 80% found once. The sample taken for sequencing was peripheral blood. The source is a woman older than 75 with active or convalescent COVID-19. Each CDR3 is given with its conserved first and last residue. D genes are given only for firm matches. Expanded clones get a size class; other rows say once, few or many, or leave the size out.

v_gene	abundance	j_gene	d_gene	CDR3nt	CDR3aa
TRBV9	-	TRBJ2-1	TRBD2	TGTGCCAGCAGCACGACTAGCGGGGGGCTCAATGAGCAGTTCTTC	CASSTTSGGLNEQFF
TRBV4-2	-	TRBJ1-4	-	TGTGCCAGCAGCACGGGACAAGGGGAAAAACTGTTTTTT	CASSTGQGEKLFF
TRBV15	-	TRBJ2-7	TRBD1	TGTGCCACCAGCAGAGTGGACGGGACAGGCTACGAGCAGTACTTC	CATSRVDGTGYEQYF
TRBV18	-	TRBJ2-2	TRBD1	TGTGCCAGCTCACCACCGAACAGGGGAGTCGCCGGGGAGCTGTTTTTT	CASSPPNRGVAGELFF
TRBV19	-	TRBJ1-2	TRBD1	TGTGCCAGCCTTCAACAGGGGAACTATGGCTACACCTTC	CASLQQGNYGYTF
TRBV12-1	-	TRBJ2-1	-	TGTGCCAGCAGCCCCGAAGCCGATCTTCTCGTGTTGCAGTTCTTC	CASSPEADLLVLQFF
TRBV5-8	-	TRBJ1-2	-	TGTGCCAGCAGCCTGGCCCCTTTTGGCTACACCTTC	CASSLAPFGYTF
TRBV11-2	-	TRBJ2-1	-	TGTGCCAGCAGCTTCAAAACTAGCTCCTACAATGAGCAGTTCTTC	CASSFKTSSYNEQFF
TRBV3-1/TRBV3-2	-	TRBJ2-6	-	TGTGCCAGCAGCCAACACCTCATTAGCTCTGGGGCCAACGTCCTGACTTTC	CASSQHLISSGANVLTF
TRBV5-4	once	TRBJ1-2	TRBD1	TGTGCCAGCAGCACGGGACAGAAAGTCTATGGCTACACCTTC	CASSTGQKVYGYTF
TRBV5-1	-	TRBJ2-5	-	TGCGCCAGCAGCGGACAGGGGGCGGGGACTAGCGGCGAGACCCAGTACTTC	CASSGQGAGTSGETQYF
TRBV12-3/TRBV12-4	once	TRBJ2-3	-	TGTGCCAGCAGTTCCTGGGGCGCAGATACGCAGTATTTT	CASSSWGADTQYF
TRBV27	-	TRBJ1-6	TRBD1	TGTGCCAGCAAGCCGGCTACAGGGGATAATTCACCCCTCCACTTT	CASKPATGDNSPLHF
TRBV19	-	TRBJ1-4	-	TGTGCCAGTAGTGTACAGATATTTGCAACTAATGAAAAACTGTTTTTT	CASSVQIFATNEKLFF
TRBV19	-	TRBJ1-2	TRBD1	TGTGCCAGTAGTAAAGACGTCGGACAGGTCAATATCCATGGCTACACCTTC	CASSKDVGQVNIHGYTF
TRBV2	-	TRBJ2-7	TRBD1	TGTGCCAGCTCCCCGGGACAGGGGCTCCACGAGCAGTACTTC	CASSPGQGLHEQYF
TRBV5-1	-	TRBJ2-3	-	TGCGCCAGCAGCGCGGGACAGTTCCTCCAATGGGCCACAGATACGCAGTATTTT	CASSAGQFLQWATDTQYF
TRBV19	few	TRBJ2-7	-	TGTGCCAGTAGTATATGGGGGGTCCAAGGCTACGAGCAGTACTTC	CASSIWGVQGYEQYF
TRBV7-2	once	TRBJ2-6	TRBD1	TGTGCCAGCAGCCACCAGACAGGGCTAGTGGCCAACGTCCTGACTTTC	CASSHQTGLVANVLTF
TRBV11-2	-	TRBJ1-2	-	TGTGCCAGCAGCCCGGACAGTATAAACTATGGCTACACCTTC	CASSPDSINYGYTF
TRBV11-2	-	TRBJ2-1	TRBD2	TGTGCCAGCAGCTCGACTAGCGGGGGCCCCAATGAGCAGTTCTTC	CASSSTSGGPNEQFF
TRBV5-4	-	TRBJ2-7	-	TGTGCCAGCAGCTTGGGCACAGGGTTCCGTCACGAGCAGTACTTC	CASSLGTGFRHEQYF
TRBV9	few	TRBJ1-4	-	TGTGCCAGCAGCGTAGCGGTTGCAACTAATGAAAAACTGTTTTTT	CASSVAVATNEKLFF
TRBV7-8	few	TRBJ2-4	-	TGTGCCAGCTGCCCCAGGCAGGGAATTAAAAACATTCAGTACTTC	CASCPRQGIKNIQYF
TRBV6-1	-	TRBJ1-5	-	TGTGCCAGCAGTTCCCGGGACAAATTCAATCAGCCCCAGCATTTT	CASSSRDKFNQPQHF
TRBV6-6	few	TRBJ1-1	-	TGTGCCAGCAGTTACTCGATCGAGCGTGAAGCTTTCTTT	CASSYSIEREAFF
TRBV11-3	-	TRBJ2-7	-	TGTGCCAGCAGCTCTTCTAACGGACTTGGGGCGGGGGAGCAGTACTTC	CASSSSNGLGAGEQYF
TRBV11-3	-	TRBJ1-1	TRBD1	TGTGCCAGCAGCTTGGGGACAGGGGCTTTGAACACTGAAGCTTTCTTT	CASSLGTGALNTEAFF
TRBV14	-	TRBJ2-3	-	TGTGCCAGCAGCCGACTCACCGGGGGCACAGATACGCAGTATTTT	CASSRLTGGTDTQYF
TRBV4-2	-	TRBJ1-2	TRBD1	TGTGCCAGCAGCCCCCCGGGACAGTATGGCTACACCTTC	CASSPPGQYGYTF
TRBV7-6	-	TRBJ2-7	-	TGTGCCAGCAGCTTAGGTGAAACGGGGAACCGGGACGAGCAGTACTTC	CASSLGETGNRDEQYF
TRBV10-2	-	TRBJ2-1	TRBD2	TGCGCCACTCAAAAACTAGCGGGGGGCCGATACAATGAGCAGTTCTTC	CATQKLAGGRYNEQFF
TRBV6-5	-	TRBJ1-6	-	TGTGCCAGCAGTCCCCCGGGACACTTACCCCTCCACTTT	CASSPPGHLPLHF
TRBV30	-	TRBJ1-1	TRBD1	TGTGCCTGGAGAGTTATAGGGGGCATCATGAACACTGAAGCTTTCTTT	CAWRVIGGIMNTEAFF
TRBV4-3	-	TRBJ2-7	-	TGCGCCAGCAGCCGAGGACAGATGTACGAGCAGTACTTC	CASSRGQMYEQYF
TRBV7-2	-	TRBJ1-1	TRBD1	TGTGCCAGCAGCCATTTTACAGGGGGCCGGGCTGAAGCTTTCTTT	CASSHFTGGRAEAFF
TRBV7-3	-	TRBJ2-5	TRBD2	TGTGCCAGCAGCTTAACGCGGACTAGGGGCGATTCGGGGACCCAGTACTTC	CASSLTRTRGDSGTQYF
TRBV11-2	-	TRBJ2-2	TRBD2	TGTGCCAGCACCGGACTAGCGGGGGGATCAGCCGGGGAGCTGTTTTTT	CASTGLAGGSAGELFF
TRBV18	-	TRBJ2-5	TRBD2	TGTGCCAGCTCACCAGGAGCGGGGGGGCAGGAGACCCAGTACTTC	CASSPGAGGQETQYF
TRBV30	many	TRBJ2-7	-	TGTGCCTGGAGTGCACAGGTCTACGAGCAGTACTTC	CAWSAQVYEQYF
TRBV13	-	TRBJ2-1	TRBD2	TGTGCCAGCAGCTCGAGGGGACTAGCGGGAGATTACAATGAGCAGTTCTTC	CASSSRGLAGDYNEQFF
TRBV7-9	few	TRBJ1-5	TRBD1	TGTGCCAGCAGCGGGAGGGGACAGGGGGTTCCTTCAATCGATCAGCCCCAGCATTTT	CASSGRGQGVPSIDQPQHF